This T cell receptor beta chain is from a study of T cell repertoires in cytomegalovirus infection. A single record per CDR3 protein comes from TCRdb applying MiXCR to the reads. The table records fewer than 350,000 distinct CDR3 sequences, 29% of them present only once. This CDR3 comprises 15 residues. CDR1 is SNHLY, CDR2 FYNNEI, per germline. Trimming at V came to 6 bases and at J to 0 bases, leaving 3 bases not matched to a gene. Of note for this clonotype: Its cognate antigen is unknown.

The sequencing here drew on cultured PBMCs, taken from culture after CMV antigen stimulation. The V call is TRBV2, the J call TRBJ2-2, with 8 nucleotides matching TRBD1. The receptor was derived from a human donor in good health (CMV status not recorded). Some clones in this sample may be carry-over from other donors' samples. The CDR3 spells CASRVGQANTGELFF. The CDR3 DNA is TGTGCCAGCAGAGTGGGACAGGCGAACACCGGGGAGCTGTTTTTT.